A single sample is the source of the 22 T cell receptor beta chains below, sequenced in a study of radiotherapy plus CTLA-4 blockade in lung cancer (dated by TCRdb to the late 2010s). Libraries were prepared through the immunoSEQ multiplex PCR assay. The table comes from immuneACCESS by way of TCRdb, which keeps in-frame sequences with V and J called. Part of the clones is missing from these tables; in studies checked, under half for an unresolved V gene and the rest for unknown reasons. The sample table contains 100,000 or so clones; only one count was recorded for over 75% of them. The ten largest clonotypes hold more than 14% of the sample. Sequenced here: peripheral blood, sampled from a patient treated with radiotherapy plus ipilimumab. Receptors originate from a human donor with non-small cell lung cancer that progressed on radiotherapy plus ipilimumab.

The CDR3 DNA reads TGTGCCAGCAGCTCCTTCGGACTAGCGGCCACAGATACGCAGTATTTT. This codes for CASSSFGLAATDTQYF. The rearrangement uses TRBV7-2 and TRBJ2-3; 10 bases align to TRBD2. The germline CDR1 and CDR2 sequences are SGHTA and FQGNSA. V shed 4 bases, J shed 2 bases, and the junction held 6 bases outside the gene matches. This CDR3 region has 16 residues.

This clone was seen a single time. The J gene is TRBJ2-3, the V gene TRBV6-5; the match to TRBD2 covers 11 bases. Germline trimming cut 6 bases from V and 3 bases from J; bases unmatched to any gene: 5. Germline CDR1 MNHEY, CDR2 SVGAGI. The CDR3 totals 15 residues. The CDR3 DNA reads as TGTGCCAGCAGCTTTTCTAGCGGGGGGACAGATACGCAGTATTTT. As protein: CASSFSSGGTDTQYF.

The count of this clone is one. The gene calls are TRBV5-5 and TRBJ2-5; 10 bases are shared with TRBD2. The CDR3 spans 19 residues. From germline, CDR1 is SGHKS and CDR2 YYEKEE (reference sequence). V shed 0 bases and J 4 bases; nucleotides not matched to a gene: 15. The CDR3 region has the DNA TGTGCCAGCAGCTTGGAGCTAGCGGGAGCAGGTATGGTGCGAGAGACCCAGTACTTC. It translates to CASSLELAGAGMVRETQYF.

In the case of this clone: Within the sample, other DNA sequences also encode this same CDR3. This sequence joins TRBV5-1 and TRBJ1-2; 8 bases are shared with TRBD1. The germline CDR1 and CDR2 sequences are SGHRS and YFSETQ. CDR3 length equals 13 residues. The J segment lost 4 bases and the V segment lost 3 bases, leaving 2 bases of the junction unmatched. The DNA of the CDR3 is TGCGCCAGCAGCTCGACAGGGGTCTATGGCTACACCTTC. It encodes CASSSTGVYGYTF.

This clone was observed a few times. V usage is TRBV18 and J usage is TRBJ1-2; D is uncertain. CDR3 length equals 14 residues. The germline gives CDR1 KGHSH, CDR2 LQKENI. Between the trimmed V and J ends, which lost 2 bases and 4 bases, there was a span of 11 bases. The CDR3: CASSPGPLGYGYTF. In DNA, the CDR3 is TGTGCCAGCTCACCAGGCCCACTGGGCTATGGCTACACCTTC.

This chain links TRBV29-1 with TRBJ1-5; 7 bases match TRBD1. Per the germline V gene, CDR1 is SQVTM and CDR2 is ANQGSEA. CDR3 length: 14 amino acids. The V gene end was trimmed by 4 bases and the J gene end by 0 bases; junction bases not matched to a gene: 3. CDR3 coding DNA: TGCAGCGTTGCCGGGACAGATAGCAATCAGCCCCAGCATTTT. This encodes CSVAGTDSNQPQHF.

The chain has TRBV14 and TRBJ1-2; D is unclear. Germline loops: CDR1 SGHDN, CDR2 FVKESK. The CDR3 runs 13 residues. Trimming removed 1 base from V and 4 bases from J, with 7 bases in between. CDR3 coding DNA: TGTGCCAGCAGCCAAGGGGCATTCTATGGCTACACCTTC. Residues: CASSQGAFYGYTF.

Concerning this clone: Germline and junction disagree at one end, which may indicate a read error. The gene calls are TRBV28 and TRBJ2-5; D unclear. Germline CDR1 is MDHEN and CDR2 is SYDVKM. This CDR3 has 14 amino acids. The CDR3 DNA sequence: TGTTCCAGCAGTCCTCCACGAAGCCAAGAGACCCAGTACTTC. Its translation: CSSSPPRSQETQYF.

Points on this clone: Other DNA sequences within the sample encode an identical CDR3. The gene calls are TRBV6-6 and TRBJ1-2, with 9 positions matching TRBD1. This CDR3 contains 14 residues. Per germline, CDR1 MNHNY and CDR2 SVGAGI (reference sequence). V shed 2 bases and J 8 bases; nucleotides not matched to a gene: 6. The CDR3 loop reads CASSYGTGNYGYTF. The CDR3 DNA is TGTGCCAGCAGTTACGGGACAGGGAATTACGGCTACACCTTC.

The rearrangement uses TRBV5-1 and TRBJ1-2, with D tentatively TRBD1 (5 bases). Looked up from germline, CDR1 is SGHRS and CDR2 is YFSETQ. The CDR3 contains 14 residues. V lost 5 bases, J lost 3 bases, and 14 bases lay in between. For the CDR3, the DNA is TGCGCCAGCAGACCGACCGGGACGGACTATGGCTACACCTTC. This codes for CASRPTGTDYGYTF.

V is TRBV12-5 and J is TRBJ2-1; the match to TRBD2 covers 13 bases. With V trimmed by 8 bases and J by 1 base, 8 bases remained unmatched. The length of the CDR3 is 17 residues. Germline V CDR1 and CDR2: LGHNT, FRNRAP. CDR3 loop: CASRGALAGGSYNEQFF. DNA for the CDR3: TGTGCTAGTAGGGGGGCACTAGCGGGAGGGTCCTACAATGAGCAGTTCTTC. Drawing the rest from reference TRBV12-5 and TRBJ2-1, the complete variable domain is DARVTQTPRHKVTEMGQEVTMRCQPILGHNTVFWYRQTMMQGLELLAYFRNRAPLDDSGMPKDRFSAEMPDATLATLKIQPSEPRDSAVYFCASRGALAGGSYNEQFFGPGTRLTVL.

The chain uses TRBV30 and TRBJ2-1; TRBD2 agrees at 8 bases. The V and J ends lost 2 bases and 9 bases, in that order; junction bases with no gene match: 12. Germline loops: CDR1 GTSNPN, CDR2 SVGIG (reference sequence). This CDR3 has 15 residues. CDR3 in amino acids: CAWSPGGTIGAEQFF. The DNA for the CDR3 is TGTGCCTGGAGTCCGGGGGGGACAATCGGCGCTGAGCAGTTCTTC.

V and J are TRBV25-1 and TRBJ1-6; unclear D gene. With 3 bases removed from V and 3 bases from J, the gap between germline ends came to 0 bases. CDR3 length equals 12 residues. Germline V gene sequence: CDR1 MGHDK, CDR2 SYGVNS. The CDR3 spells CASSDYNSPLHF. The CDR3 DNA sequence: TGTGCCAGCAGTGACTATAATTCACCCCTCCACTTT.

The rearrangement joins TRBV15 to TRBJ2-1; 12 nucleotides line up with TRBD2. Germline CDR1 reads LNHNV; CDR2 reads YYDKDF (reference sequence). With V trimmed by 8 bases and J by 2 bases, 10 bases remained unmatched. This CDR3 contains 17 residues. CDR3 DNA sequence: TGTGCCACCCGGTTGGCTAGCGGGAGGGCACCCTACAATGAGCAGTTCTTC. This gives the protein CATRLASGRAPYNEQFF. Complete variable domain (other parts from reference TRBV15 and TRBJ2-1): DAMVIQNPRYQVTQFGKPVTLSCSQTLNHNVMYWYQQKSSQAPKLLFHYYDKDFNNEADTPDNFQSRRPNTSFCFLDIRSPGLGDTAMYLCATRLASGRAPYNEQFFGPGTRLTVL.

The chain has TRBV6-1 and TRBJ1-5; D possibly corresponds to TRBD1 (5 bases). This CDR3 region has 16 residues. The germline V gene has CDR1 MNHNS and CDR2 SASEGT. Trimming removed 2 bases from V and 6 bases from J, with 17 bases in between. CDR3 region: CASSEFSRDEGQPQHF. CDR3 bases: TGTGCCAGCAGTGAATTTAGCAGGGATGAGGGTCAGCCCCAGCATTTT.

The chain uses TRBV25-1 and TRBJ1-2; 7 bases match TRBD1. CDR1 is MGHDK, CDR2 SYGVNS, per germline. J gave up 4 bases and V 3 bases, and 8 bases lay outside the gene matches. The CDR3 consists of 15 residues. This CDR3 is CASSDATGDIYGYTF. The CDR3 DNA sequence: TGTGCCAGCAGTGATGCTACAGGGGATATCTATGGCTACACCTTC.

The table lists this clone with a count of one. This chain connects TRBV10-3 to TRBJ2-7; 7 nucleotides match TRBD2. The V gene end was trimmed by 0 bases and the J gene end by 0 bases; junction bases not matched to a gene: 11. The CDR3 extends over 18 amino acids. Germline CDR1 reads ENHRY; CDR2 reads SYGVKD. The CDR3 DNA sequence: TGTGCCATCAGTGAGTCCGGGGGGTGGAACGGTAGCTCCTACGAGCAGTACTTC. Amino acid sequence: CAISESGGWNGSSYEQYF.

This clone was seen only a few times. The chain combines TRBV9 with TRBJ2-7; 9 bases align to TRBD1. The CDR3 contains 15 residues. The germline V gene has CDR1 SGDLS and CDR2 YYNGEE. V shed 4 bases and J 6 bases; nucleotides not matched to a gene: 11. This chain's CDR3 is CASSFLPGQGTEQYF. The DNA for the CDR3 is TGTGCCAGCAGCTTCCTCCCGGGACAGGGCACCGAGCAGTACTTC. The full variable domain, in which reference TRBV9 and TRBJ2-7 provide the parts outside the CDR3, is DSGVTQTPKHLITATGQRVTLRCSPRSGDLSVYWYQQSLDQGLQFLIQYYNGEERAKGNILERFSAQQFPDLHSELNLSSLELGDSALYFCASSFLPGQGTEQYFGPGTRLTVT.

This rearrangement joins TRBV6-6 to TRBJ2-2, with 8 bases lining up with TRBD1. V was clipped by 4 bases and J by 4 bases; unmatched bases: 5. Germline V gene sequence: CDR1 MNHNY, CDR2 SVGAGI (reference sequence). The CDR3 is 15 amino acids. In nucleotides, the CDR3 is TGTGCCAGCAGTTCCCGGACAGGGACCACCGGGGAGCTGTTTTTT. Translating it yields CASSSRTGTTGELFF.

This chain links TRBV6-6 with TRBJ2-7, with 7 positions matching TRBD2. V lost 4 bases to trimming and J lost 6 bases; unmatched junction nucleotides: 15. The V gene's germline CDR1 is MNHNY and CDR2 SVGAGI (reference sequence). This CDR3 spans 16 amino acids. This CDR3 reads CASSSSLGGTTGEQYF. CDR3 nucleotide sequence: TGTGCCAGCAGTTCCTCCCTCGGCGGGACTACAGGCGAGCAGTACTTC.

V is TRBV30 and J is TRBJ2-7; perhaps TRBD1 as D (6 bases). Germline V gene lookup returns CDR1 GTSNPN and CDR2 SVGIG (reference sequence). V was trimmed by 2 bases and J by 6 bases, leaving 11 bases between them. This CDR3 is 12 amino acids long. The CDR3, as DNA: TGTGCCTGGAGTAGGGACATAAGCGAGCAGTACTTC. It translates to CAWSRDISEQYF.

The chain carries TRBV5-1 and TRBJ1-2; 7 positions match TRBD1. The CDR3 loop spans 16 amino acids. J lost 4 bases, V lost 0 bases, and 9 bases had no gene match. The germline V gene encodes CDR1 SGHRS and CDR2 YFSETQ. The CDR3 DNA sequence: TGCGCCAGCAGCTTGGGTAGGGGGCTGCTGACCTATGGCTACACCTTC. This translates into CASSLGRGLLTYGYTF.